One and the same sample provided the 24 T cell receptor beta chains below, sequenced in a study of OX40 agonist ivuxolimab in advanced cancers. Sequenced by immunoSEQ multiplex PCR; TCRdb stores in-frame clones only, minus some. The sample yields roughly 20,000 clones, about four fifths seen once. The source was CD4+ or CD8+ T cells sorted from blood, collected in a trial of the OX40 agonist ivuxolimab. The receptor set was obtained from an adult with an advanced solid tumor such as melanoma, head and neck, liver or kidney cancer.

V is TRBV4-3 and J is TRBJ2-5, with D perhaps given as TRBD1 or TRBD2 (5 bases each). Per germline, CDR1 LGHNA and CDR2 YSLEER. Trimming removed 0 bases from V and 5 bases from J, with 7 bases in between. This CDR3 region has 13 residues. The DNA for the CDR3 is TGCGCCAGCAGCCAAGATTGGGGGGAGACCCAGTACTTC. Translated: CASSQDWGETQYF.

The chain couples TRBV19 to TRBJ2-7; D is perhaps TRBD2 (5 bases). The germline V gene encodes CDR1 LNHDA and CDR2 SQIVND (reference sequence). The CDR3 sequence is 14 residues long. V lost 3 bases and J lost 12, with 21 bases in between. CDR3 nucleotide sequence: TGTGCCAGTAGTATGAGGACCGGGGAGAGACGTTTGTACTTC. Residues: CASSMRTGERRLYF. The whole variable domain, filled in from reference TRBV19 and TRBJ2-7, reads DGGITQSPKYLFRKEGQNVTLSCEQNLNHDAMYWYRQDPGQGLRLIYYSQIVNDFQKGDIAEGYSVSREKKESFPLTVTSAQKNPTAFYLCASSMRTGERRLYFGPGTRLTVT.

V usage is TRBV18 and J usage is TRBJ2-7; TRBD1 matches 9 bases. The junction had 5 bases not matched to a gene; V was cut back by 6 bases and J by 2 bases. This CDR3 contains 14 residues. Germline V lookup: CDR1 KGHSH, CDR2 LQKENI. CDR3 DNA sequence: TGTGCCAGCTCGCCGGGACAGGGTACCTACGAGCAGTACTTC. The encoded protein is CASSPGQGTYEQYF.

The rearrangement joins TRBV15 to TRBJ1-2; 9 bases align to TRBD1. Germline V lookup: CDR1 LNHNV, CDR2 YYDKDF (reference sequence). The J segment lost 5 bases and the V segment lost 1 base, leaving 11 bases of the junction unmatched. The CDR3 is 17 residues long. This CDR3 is CATSRGATGGAGYGYTF. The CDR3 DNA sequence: TGTGCCACCAGCAGAGGCGCCACAGGGGGCGCAGGGTATGGCTACACCTTC. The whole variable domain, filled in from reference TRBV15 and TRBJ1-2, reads DAMVIQNPRYQVTQFGKPVTLSCSQTLNHNVMYWYQQKSSQAPKLLFHYYDKDFNNEADTPDNFQSRRPNTSFCFLDIRSPGLGDTAMYLCATSRGATGGAGYGYTFGSGTRLTVV.

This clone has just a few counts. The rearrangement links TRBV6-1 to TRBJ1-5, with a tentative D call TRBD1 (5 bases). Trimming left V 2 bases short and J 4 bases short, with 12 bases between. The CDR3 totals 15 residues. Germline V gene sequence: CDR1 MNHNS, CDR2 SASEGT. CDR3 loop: CASSESGGKNQPQHF. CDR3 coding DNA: TGTGCCAGCAGTGAAAGTGGGGGGAAAAATCAGCCCCAGCATTTT.

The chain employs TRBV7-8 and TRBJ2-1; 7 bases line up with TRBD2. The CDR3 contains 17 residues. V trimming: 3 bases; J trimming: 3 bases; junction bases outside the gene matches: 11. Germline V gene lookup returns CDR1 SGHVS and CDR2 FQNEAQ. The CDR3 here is CASSFRPGLTLYNEQFF. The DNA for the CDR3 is TGTGCCAGCAGCTTTCGACCGGGACTAACACTCTACAATGAGCAGTTCTTC.

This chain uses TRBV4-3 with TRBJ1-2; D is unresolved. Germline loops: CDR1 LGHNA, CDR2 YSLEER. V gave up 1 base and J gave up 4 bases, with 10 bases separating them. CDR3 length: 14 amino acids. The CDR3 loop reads CASSQVSRSYGYTF. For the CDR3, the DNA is TGCGCCAGCAGCCAAGTTTCGCGTAGCTATGGCTACACCTTC.

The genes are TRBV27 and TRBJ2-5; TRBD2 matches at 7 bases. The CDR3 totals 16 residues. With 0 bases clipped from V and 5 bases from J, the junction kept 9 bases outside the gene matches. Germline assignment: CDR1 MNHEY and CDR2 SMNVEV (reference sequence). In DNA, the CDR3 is TGTGCCAGCAGTTTATCGGGAGGGAACTACTGGGAGACCCAGTACTTC. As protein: CASSLSGGNYWETQYF.

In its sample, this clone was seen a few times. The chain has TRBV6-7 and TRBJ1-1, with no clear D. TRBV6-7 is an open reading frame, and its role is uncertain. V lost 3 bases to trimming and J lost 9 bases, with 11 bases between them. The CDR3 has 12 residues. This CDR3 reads CASSYLTDQAFF. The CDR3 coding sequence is TGTGCCAGCAGTTATTTAACAGATCAAGCTTTCTTT.

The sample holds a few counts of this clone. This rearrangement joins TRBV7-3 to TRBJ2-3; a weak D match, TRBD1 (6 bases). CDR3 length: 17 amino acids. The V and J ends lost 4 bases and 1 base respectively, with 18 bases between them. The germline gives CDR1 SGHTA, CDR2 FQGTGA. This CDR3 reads CASSSKGTTRGTDTQYF. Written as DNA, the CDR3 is TGTGCCAGCAGCTCGAAGGGGACAACTAGAGGCACAGATACGCAGTATTTT.

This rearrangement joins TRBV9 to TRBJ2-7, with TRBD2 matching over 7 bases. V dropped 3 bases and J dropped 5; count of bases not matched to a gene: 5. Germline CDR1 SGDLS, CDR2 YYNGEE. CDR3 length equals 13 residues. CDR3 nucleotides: TGTGCCAGCAGCGGTGGCGGGAGCGACGAGCAGTACTTC. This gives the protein CASSGGGSDEQYF.

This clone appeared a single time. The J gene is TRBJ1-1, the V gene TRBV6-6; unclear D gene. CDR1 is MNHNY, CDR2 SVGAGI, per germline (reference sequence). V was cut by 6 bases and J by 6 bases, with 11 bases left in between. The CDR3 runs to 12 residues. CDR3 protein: CASSENNAEAFF. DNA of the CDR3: TGTGCCAGCAGCGAAAATAACGCTGAAGCTTTCTTT.

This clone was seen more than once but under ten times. As DNA, the CDR3 is TGTGCCAGCAGCCAAGGGCCTAAAGGCGGGGGGGCCTCGGGAAACATTCAGTACTTC. Translation: CASSQGPKGGGASGNIQYF. This chain connects TRBV14 to TRBJ2-4; 9 bases match TRBD2. CDR3 size: 19 residues. Losses at the gene ends were 1 base for V and 6 bases for J; bases not matched to a gene: 16. Germline V gene sequence: CDR1 SGHDN, CDR2 FVKESK.

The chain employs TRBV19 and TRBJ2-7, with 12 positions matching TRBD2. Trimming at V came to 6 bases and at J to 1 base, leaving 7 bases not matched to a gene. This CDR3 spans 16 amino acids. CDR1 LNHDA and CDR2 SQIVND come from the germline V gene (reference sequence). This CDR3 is CASSVYLAGGSYEQYF. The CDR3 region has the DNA TGTGCCAGTAGCGTCTATCTAGCGGGAGGGTCCTACGAGCAGTACTTC.

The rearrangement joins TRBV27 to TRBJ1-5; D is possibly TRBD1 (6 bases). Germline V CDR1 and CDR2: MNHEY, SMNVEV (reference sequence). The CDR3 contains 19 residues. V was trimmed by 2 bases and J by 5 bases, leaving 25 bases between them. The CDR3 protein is CASSLPFGGQNGIDQPQHF. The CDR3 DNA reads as TGTGCCAGCAGTTTACCTTTCGGGGGCCAAAATGGGATAGATCAGCCCCAGCATTTT.

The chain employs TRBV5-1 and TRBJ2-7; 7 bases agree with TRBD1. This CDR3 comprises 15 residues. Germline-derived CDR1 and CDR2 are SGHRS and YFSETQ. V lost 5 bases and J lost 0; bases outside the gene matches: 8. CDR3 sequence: CASRDGQALSYEQYF. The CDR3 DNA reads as TGCGCCAGCAGGGATGGACAGGCCCTCTCCTACGAGCAGTACTTC.

This CDR3 is CASSRTGLTDTQYF. The CDR3 DNA reads as TGTGCCAGCAGCCGGACAGGTCTCACAGATACGCAGTATTTT. The V call is TRBV7-3, the J call TRBJ2-3, with 7 bases matching TRBD1. Per the germline V gene, CDR1 is SGHTA and CDR2 is FQGTGA. V gave up 5 bases and J gave up 2 bases; unmatched junction bases: 4. The CDR3 has 14 residues.

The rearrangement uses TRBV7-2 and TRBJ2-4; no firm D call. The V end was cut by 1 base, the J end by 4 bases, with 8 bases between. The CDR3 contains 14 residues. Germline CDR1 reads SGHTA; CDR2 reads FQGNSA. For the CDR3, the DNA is TGTGCCAGCAGCTTAGTTCGGGCAAAAAACATTCAGTACTTC. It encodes CASSLVRAKNIQYF.

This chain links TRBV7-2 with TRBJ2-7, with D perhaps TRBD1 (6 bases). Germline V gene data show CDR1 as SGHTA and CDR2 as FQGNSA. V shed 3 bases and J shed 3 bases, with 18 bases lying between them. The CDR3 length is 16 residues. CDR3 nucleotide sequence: TGTGCCAGCAGCTTTTCGGGGCAGGGGATGCTCTACGAGCAGTACTTC. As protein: CASSFSGQGMLYEQYF.

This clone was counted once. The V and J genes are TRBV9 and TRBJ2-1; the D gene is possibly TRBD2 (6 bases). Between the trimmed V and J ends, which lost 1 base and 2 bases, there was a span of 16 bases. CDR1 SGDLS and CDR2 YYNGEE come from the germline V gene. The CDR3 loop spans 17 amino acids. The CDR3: CASSVRVGGEPYNEQFF. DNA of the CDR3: TGTGCCAGCAGCGTAAGGGTGGGGGGAGAGCCCTACAATGAGCAGTTCTTC. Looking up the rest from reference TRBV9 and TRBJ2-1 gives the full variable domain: DSGVTQTPKHLITATGQRVTLRCSPRSGDLSVYWYQQSLDQGLQFLIQYYNGEERAKGNILERFSAQQFPDLHSELNLSSLELGDSALYFCASSVRVGGEPYNEQFFGPGTRLTVL.

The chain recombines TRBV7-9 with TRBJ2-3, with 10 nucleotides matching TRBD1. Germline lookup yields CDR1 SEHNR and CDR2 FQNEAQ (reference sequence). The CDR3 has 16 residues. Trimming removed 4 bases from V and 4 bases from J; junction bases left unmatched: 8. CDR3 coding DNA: TGTGCCAGCAGCTCTCTGGACAGGGGGAAATCAGATACGCAGTATTTT. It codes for CASSSLDRGKSDTQYF.

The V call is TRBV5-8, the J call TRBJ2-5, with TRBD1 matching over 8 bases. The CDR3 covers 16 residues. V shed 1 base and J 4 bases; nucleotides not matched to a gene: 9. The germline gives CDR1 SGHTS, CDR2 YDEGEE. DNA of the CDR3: TGTGCCAGCAGCTTGCATTCGACAGGGGTAGTAGAGACCCAGTACTTC. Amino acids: CASSLHSTGVVETQYF.

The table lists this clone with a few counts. CDR3 DNA: TGTGCCAGCTCACCAGAGACAGGGGTTGCCGGTGGCTACACCTTC. Encoded protein: CASSPETGVAGGYTF. The chain recombines TRBV18 with TRBJ1-2, with 8 bases identical to TRBD1. The CDR3 runs 15 residues. V gave up 2 bases and J gave up 7 bases; unmatched junction bases: 9. Germline lookup yields CDR1 KGHSH and CDR2 LQKENI.

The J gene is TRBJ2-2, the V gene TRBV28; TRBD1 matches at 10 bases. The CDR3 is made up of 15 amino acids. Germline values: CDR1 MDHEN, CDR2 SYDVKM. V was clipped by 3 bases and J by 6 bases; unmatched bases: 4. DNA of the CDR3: TGTGCCAGCAGTTTCTTCGGGACAGGGGCCGGGGAGCTGTTTTTT. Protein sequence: CASSFFGTGAGELFF.